This T cell receptor beta chain was sequenced for a study of cytomegalovirus exposure and HLA in healthy donors. Study conclusions and caveats: Three chains linked to CMV were shown in vitro to be specific for CMV antigens. The study listed 150 to 200 cytomegalovirus-associated TCR beta chains.

A remark on this clone: What it binds is unknown.

The PCR had 60 Vbeta and 13 Jbeta primers. TCRdb's table, derived via immunoSEQ multiplex PCR, lists solely in-frame clones and lacks some. The table includes tens of thousands of clones, roughly 84% detected once. CDR1 ENHRY and CDR2 SYGVKD come from the germline V gene. The CDR3 sequence is 14 residues long. V lost 4 bases, J lost 6 bases, and 15 bases lay in between. The sequenced material came from PBMCs. J is TRBJ1-1 and V is TRBV10-3; tentatively, D is TRBD1 (6 bases). The sequence was collected from a woman aged 30 to 39 in good health and CMV-seronegative. CDR3 in amino acids: CAISGPGGGAEAFF. The CDR3 nucleotides read TGTGCCATCAGTGGCCCGGGAGGGGGGGCTGAAGCTTTCTTT.